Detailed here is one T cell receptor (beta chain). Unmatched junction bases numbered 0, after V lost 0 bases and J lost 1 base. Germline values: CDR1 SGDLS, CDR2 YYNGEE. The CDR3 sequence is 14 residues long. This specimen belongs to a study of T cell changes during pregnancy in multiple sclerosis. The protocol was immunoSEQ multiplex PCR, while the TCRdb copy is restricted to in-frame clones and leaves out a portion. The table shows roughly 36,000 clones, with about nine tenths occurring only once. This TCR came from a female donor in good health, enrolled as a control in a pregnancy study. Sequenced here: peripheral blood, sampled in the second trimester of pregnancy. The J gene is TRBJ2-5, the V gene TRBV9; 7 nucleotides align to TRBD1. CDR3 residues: CASSVGTGQETQYF. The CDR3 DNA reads TGTGCCAGCAGCGTAGGGACAGGCCAAGAGACCCAGTACTTC.